This T cell receptor (beta chain) was documented in a study of cytomegalovirus exposure and HLA in healthy donors. Study-level results: For cytomegalovirus status, the classifier reportedly gave diagnoses with high specificity and sensitivity. Judged likely to be a sequencing artifact was a cluster of highly shared sequence variants.

The CDR3 covers 19 residues. Unmatched junction bases numbered 14, after V lost 3 bases and J lost 0 bases. Per the germline V gene, CDR1 is SGHDN and CDR2 is FVKESK. This clone was picked up one time. What it recognizes is unknown. Primers: 60 Vbeta forward and 13 Jbeta reverse. Libraries were prepared by immunoSEQ multiplex PCR; TCRdb keeps only in-frame clonotypes and omits some of them. Seen here are 90,000 to 130,000 clones, about three quarters observed once, and the top ten hold around 2.9%. The TCR comes from a woman aged 60 to 75 in good health and CMV-seropositive. Sequenced input: PBMCs. The chain couples TRBV14 to TRBJ2-3; 8 nucleotides line up with TRBD1. CDR3 region: CASSQFSGGLYTSTDTQYF. CDR3 in DNA: TGTGCCAGCAGCCAGTTTTCAGGGGGCCTCTACACTAGCACAGATACGCAGTATTTT.